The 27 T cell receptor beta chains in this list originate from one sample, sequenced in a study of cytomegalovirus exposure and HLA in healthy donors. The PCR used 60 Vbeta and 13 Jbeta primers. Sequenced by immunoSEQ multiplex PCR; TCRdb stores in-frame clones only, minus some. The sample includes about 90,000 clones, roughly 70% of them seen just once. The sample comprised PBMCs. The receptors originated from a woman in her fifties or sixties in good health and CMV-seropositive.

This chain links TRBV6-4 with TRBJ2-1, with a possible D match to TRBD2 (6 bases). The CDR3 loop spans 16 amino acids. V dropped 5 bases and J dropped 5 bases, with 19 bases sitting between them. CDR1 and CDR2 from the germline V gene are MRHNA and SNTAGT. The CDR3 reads CASSRWGDYSDNEQFF. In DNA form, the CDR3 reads TGTGCCAGCAGTAGGTGGGGGGATTATTCAGACAATGAGCAGTTCTTC.

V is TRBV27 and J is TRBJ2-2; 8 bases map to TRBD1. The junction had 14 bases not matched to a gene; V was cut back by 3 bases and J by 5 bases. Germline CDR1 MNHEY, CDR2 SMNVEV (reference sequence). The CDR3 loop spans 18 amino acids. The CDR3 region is CASSFTGGATGLTGELFF. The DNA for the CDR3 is TGTGCCAGCAGTTTCACAGGGGGTGCCACCGGGTTAACCGGGGAGCTGTTTTTT.

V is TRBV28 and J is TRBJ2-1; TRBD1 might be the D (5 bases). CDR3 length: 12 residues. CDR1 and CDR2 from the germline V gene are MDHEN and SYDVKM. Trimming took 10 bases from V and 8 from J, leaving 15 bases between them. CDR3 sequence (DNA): TGTGCCACCCAGGGCACCAAGGATGAGCAGTTCTTC. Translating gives CATQGTKDEQFF.

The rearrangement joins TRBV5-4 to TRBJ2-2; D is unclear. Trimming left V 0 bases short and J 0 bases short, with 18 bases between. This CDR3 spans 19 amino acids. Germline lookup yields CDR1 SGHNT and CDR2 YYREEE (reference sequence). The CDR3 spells CASSLVASWQMANTGELFF. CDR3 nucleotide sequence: TGTGCCAGCAGCTTGGTTGCCTCGTGGCAGATGGCGAACACCGGGGAGCTGTTTTTT. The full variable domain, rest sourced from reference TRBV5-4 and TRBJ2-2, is ETGVTQSPTHLIKTRGQQVTLRCSSQSGHNTVSWYQQALGQGPQFIFQYYREEENGRGNFPPRFSGLQFPNYSSELNVNALELDDSALYLCASSLVASWQMANTGELFFGEGSRLTVL.

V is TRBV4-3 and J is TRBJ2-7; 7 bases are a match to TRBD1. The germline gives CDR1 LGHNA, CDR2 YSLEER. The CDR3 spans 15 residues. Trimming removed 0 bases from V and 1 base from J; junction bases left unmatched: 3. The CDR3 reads CASSQDQDRSYEQYF. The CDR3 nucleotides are TGCGCCAGCAGCCAAGATCAGGACAGGTCCTACGAGCAGTACTTC.

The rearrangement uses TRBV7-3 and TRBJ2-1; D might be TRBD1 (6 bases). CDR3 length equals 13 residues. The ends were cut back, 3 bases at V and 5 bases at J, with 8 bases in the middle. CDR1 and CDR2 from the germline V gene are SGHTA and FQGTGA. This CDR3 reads CASSFNRDNEQFF. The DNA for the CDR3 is TGTGCCAGCAGCTTTAACAGGGACAATGAGCAGTTCTTC.

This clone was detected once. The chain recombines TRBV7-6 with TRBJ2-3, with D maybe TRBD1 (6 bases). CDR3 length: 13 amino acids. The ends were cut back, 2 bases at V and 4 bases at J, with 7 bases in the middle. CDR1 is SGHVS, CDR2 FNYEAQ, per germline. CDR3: CASSLTGPDTQYF. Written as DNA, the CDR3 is TGTGCCAGCAGCTTAACAGGGCCAGATACGCAGTATTTT.

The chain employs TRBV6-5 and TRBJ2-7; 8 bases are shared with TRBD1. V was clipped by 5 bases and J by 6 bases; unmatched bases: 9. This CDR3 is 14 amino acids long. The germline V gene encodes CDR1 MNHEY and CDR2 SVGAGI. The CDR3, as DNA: TGTGCCAGCAGTGCCCGGGACAGGTGGGCCGAGCAGTACTTC. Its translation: CASSARDRWAEQYF.

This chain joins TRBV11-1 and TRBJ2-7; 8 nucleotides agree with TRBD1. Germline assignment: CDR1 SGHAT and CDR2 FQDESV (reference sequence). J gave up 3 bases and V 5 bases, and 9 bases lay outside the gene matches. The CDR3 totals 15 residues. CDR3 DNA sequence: TGTGCCAGCAGCCCCCTCGGACAGGGAGGCTACGAGCAGTACTTC. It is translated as CASSPLGQGGYEQYF.

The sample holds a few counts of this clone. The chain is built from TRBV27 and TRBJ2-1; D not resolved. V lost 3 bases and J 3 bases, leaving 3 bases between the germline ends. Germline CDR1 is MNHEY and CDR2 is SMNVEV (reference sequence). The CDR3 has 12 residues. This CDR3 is CASSFSYNEQFF. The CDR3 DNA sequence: TGTGCCAGCAGTTTCAGCTACAATGAGCAGTTCTTC.

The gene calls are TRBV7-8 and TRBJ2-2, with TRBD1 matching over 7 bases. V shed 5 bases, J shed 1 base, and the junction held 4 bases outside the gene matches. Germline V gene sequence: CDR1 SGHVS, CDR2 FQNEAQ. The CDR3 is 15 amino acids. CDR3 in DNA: TGTGCCAGCAGCCCTGACAGGGTGAACACCGGGGAGCTGTTTTTT. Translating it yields CASSPDRVNTGELFF.

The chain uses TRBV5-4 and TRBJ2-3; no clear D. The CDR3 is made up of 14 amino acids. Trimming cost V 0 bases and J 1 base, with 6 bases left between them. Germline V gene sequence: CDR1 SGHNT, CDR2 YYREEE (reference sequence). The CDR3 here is CASSLGRGTDTQYF. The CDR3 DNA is TGTGCCAGCAGCTTGGGACGGGGCACAGATACGCAGTATTTT.

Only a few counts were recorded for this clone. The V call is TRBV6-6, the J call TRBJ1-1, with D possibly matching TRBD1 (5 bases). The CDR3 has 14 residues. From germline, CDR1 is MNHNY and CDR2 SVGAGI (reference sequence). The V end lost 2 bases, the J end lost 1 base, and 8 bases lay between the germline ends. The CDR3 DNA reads TGTGCCAGCAGTTACAGGGGAACGAACACTGAAGCTTTCTTT. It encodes CASSYRGTNTEAFF.

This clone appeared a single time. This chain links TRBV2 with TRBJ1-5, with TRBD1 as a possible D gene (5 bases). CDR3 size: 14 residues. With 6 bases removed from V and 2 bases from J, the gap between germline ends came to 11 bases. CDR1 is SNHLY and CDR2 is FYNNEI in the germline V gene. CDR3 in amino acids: CASSPREGNQPQHF. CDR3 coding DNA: TGTGCCAGCAGCCCCAGGGAAGGCAATCAGCCCCAGCATTTT.

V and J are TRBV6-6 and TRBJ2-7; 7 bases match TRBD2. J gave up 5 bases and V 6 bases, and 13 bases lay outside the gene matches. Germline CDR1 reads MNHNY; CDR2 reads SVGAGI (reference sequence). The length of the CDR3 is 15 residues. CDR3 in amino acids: CASRITSGMANEQYF. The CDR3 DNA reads TGTGCCAGCAGAATAACAAGCGGGATGGCCAACGAGCAGTACTTC.

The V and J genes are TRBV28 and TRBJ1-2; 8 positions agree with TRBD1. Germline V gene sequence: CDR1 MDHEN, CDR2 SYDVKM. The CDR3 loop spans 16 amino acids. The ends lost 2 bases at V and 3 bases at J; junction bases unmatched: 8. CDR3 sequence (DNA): TGTGCCAGCAGTTTAGGGGGGGCAGGGGGCGACTATGGCTACACCTTC. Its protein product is CASSLGGAGGDYGYTF.

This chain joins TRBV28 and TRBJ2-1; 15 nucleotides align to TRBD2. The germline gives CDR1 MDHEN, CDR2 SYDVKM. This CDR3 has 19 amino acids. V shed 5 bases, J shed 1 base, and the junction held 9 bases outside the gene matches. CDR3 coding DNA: TGTGCCAGCAGTGGTGGACTAGCGGGAGGGCCCGGATCCTACAATGAGCAGTTCTTC. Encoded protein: CASSGGLAGGPGSYNEQFF. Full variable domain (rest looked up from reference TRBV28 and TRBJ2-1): DVKVTQSSRYLVKRTGEKVFLECVQDMDHENMFWYRQDPGLGLRLIYFSYDVKMKEKGDIPEGYSVSREKKERFSLILESASTNQTSMYLCASSGGLAGGPGSYNEQFFGPGTRLTVL.

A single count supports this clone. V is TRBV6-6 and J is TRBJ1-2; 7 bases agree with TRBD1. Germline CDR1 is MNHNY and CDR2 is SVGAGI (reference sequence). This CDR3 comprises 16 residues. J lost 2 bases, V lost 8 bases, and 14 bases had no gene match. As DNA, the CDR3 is TGTGCCAGCCTGAGGGGGCGCGGTGAAGGGAACTATGGCTACACCTTC. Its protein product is CASLRGRGEGNYGYTF.

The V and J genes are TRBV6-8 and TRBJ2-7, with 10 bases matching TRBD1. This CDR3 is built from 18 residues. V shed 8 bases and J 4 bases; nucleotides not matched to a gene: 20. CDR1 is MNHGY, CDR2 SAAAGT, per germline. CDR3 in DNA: TGTGCCAGCTATATCGTGCCCCTCCGGGACAGGGGTTCTTACGAGCAGTACTTC. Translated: CASYIVPLRDRGSYEQYF.

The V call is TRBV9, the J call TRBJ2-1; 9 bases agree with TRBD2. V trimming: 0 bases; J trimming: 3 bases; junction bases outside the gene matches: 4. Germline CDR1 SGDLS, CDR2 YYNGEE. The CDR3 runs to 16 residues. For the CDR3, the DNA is TGTGCCAGCAGCGTAGGGCGGGAGGGCCTCTACAATGAGCAGTTCTTC. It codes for CASSVGREGLYNEQFF.

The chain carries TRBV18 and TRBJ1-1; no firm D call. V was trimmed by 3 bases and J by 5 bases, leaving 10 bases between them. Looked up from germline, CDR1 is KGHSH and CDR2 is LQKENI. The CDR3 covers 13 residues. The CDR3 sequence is CASSPPTRTEAFF. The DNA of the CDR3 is TGTGCCAGCTCACCGCCGACGAGGACTGAAGCTTTCTTT.

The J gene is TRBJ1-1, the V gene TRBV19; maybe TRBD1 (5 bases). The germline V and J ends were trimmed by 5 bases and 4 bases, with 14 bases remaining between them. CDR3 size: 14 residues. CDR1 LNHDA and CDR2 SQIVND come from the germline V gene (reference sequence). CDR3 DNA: TGTGCCAGTAGTCAAAACTCTAGGGGCACTGAAGCTTTCTTT. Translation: CASSQNSRGTEAFF.

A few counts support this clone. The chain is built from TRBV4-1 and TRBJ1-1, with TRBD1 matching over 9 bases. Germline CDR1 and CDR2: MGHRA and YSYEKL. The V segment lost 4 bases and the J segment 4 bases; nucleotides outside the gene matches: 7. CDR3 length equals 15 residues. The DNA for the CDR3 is TGCGCCAGCAGCCCCGGGGACAGGGCGGGCACTGAAGCTTTCTTT. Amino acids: CASSPGDRAGTEAFF.

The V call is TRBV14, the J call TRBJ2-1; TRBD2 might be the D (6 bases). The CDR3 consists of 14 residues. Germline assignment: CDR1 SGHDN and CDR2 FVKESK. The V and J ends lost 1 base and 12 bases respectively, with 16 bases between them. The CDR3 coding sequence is TGTGCCAGCAGCCAAGTGGGACTGACATTTGGGCAGTTCTTC. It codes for CASSQVGLTFGQFF.

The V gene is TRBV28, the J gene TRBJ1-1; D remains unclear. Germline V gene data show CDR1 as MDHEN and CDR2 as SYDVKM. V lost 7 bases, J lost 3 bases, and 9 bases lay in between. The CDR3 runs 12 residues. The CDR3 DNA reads TGTGCCAGCACAATTACAGACACTGAAGCTTTCTTT. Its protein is CASTITDTEAFF. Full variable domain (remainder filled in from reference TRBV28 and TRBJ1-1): DVKVTQSSRYLVKRTGEKVFLECVQDMDHENMFWYRQDPGLGLRLIYFSYDVKMKEKGDIPEGYSVSREKKERFSLILESASTNQTSMYLCASTITDTEAFFGQGTRLTVV.

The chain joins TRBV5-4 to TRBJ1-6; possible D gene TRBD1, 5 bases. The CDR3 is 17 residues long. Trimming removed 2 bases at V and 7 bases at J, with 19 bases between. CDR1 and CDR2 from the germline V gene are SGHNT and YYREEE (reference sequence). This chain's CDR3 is CASSLPARAGSNSPLHF. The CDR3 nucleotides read TGTGCCAGCAGCTTACCCGCGCGAGCAGGGTCGAATTCACCCCTCCACTTT.

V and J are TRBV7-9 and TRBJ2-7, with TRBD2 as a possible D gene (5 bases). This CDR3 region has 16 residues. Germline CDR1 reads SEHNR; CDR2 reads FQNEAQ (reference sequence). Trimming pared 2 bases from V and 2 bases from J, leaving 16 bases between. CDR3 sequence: CASSLWRKGAAYEQYF. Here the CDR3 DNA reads TGTGCCAGCAGCTTATGGAGGAAGGGCGCAGCCTACGAGCAGTACTTC.